This T cell receptor beta chain was sequenced for a study of cytotoxic CD8 clonotypes in ibrutinib-treated CLL (dated by TCRdb to about 2021). The study in broad terms: The cohort included roughly 15 treatment-naive and roughly ten relapsed/refractory patients; roughly 17 were IGHV unmutated. Partial responses were observed in approximately 24 patients and complete responses in 2; after a median follow-up of around 64 months, remission was maintained in approximately 14 patients and progression was observed in roughly twelve. Samples at response were collected after a median of about 12 months of treatment, with a range of about 6 to 36 months. On average, each sample yielded about 250,000 productive templates and 94,082 productive rearrangements. Of the approximately 86 people in the trial, about 27 had longitudinal samples available. Cryopreserved peripheral blood mononuclear cells were collected before treatment, at response, and at either disease progression or sustained remission. All remission and progressive disease samples were collected while patients were still receiving ibrutinib. General conclusions and limits of the study: Baseline clonality was found to be higher than that of age-matched healthy donors and was strongly correlated with circulating CD8+ T-cell counts. An increase in clonality was observed at ibrutinib response, with clonality remaining stable during sustained remission and falling back toward baseline at progression. Public clonotypes were rare and either shrank or stayed stable during treatment, and the rise in clonality at ibrutinib response reflected expansion of private clonotypes. Sampling times were not matched between patients in sustained remission and patients whose disease was progressing, and lymph node repertoires were not examined.

The time point label here, explained by the study, means: 12 to 13 months on ibrutinib. For TCR beta library preparation, 2 to 2.5 micrograms of genomic DNA were isolated from cryopreserved PBMCs. Longitudinal blood samples from CLL patients on ibrutinib monotherapy were analyzed using high-throughput TCR beta sequencing. The patients took part in an open-label, single-center phase 2 trial of ibrutinib monotherapy. In its sample, this clone was seen a few times. Its antigen remains undetermined. Per-base qualities were not stored, and no clone one base away is much larger. Taken from cysteine to phenylalanine, the CDR3 has 15 residues. The retained sequence is limited to the CDR3, 45 bases, with the frame set at the first base. For this chain, trimming is 2 bases at the V end and 5 bases at the J end, and the number of junction bases without a gene match is 6. CDR1 is given as MNHEY and CDR2 as SMNVEV, both from the germline V gene (reference sequence).

The goal of deep resolution MiSeq sequencing was a depth between 1 in 1 million and 1 in 200,000 T cells, and coverage averaged 10x per clonotype. TCR beta libraries were generated with the immunoSEQ hsTCRB Kit. The authors' analysis ran thus. Data were analyzed with ImmunoSEQ Data Assistant and ImmunoSEQ Analyzer, with V, D and J genes assigned per IMGT definitions. Clonality was computed as one minus normalized Shannon entropy of productive rearrangement frequencies, ranging from 0 to 1. Public clonotype analysis was restricted to overrepresented clonotypes comprising at least 0.05% of each patient's repertoire. About 13 age-matched healthy donor repertoires from immuneACCESS were used as controls for clonality. The immuneACCESS repertoire file appears here via TCRdb, limited to in-frame rearrangements. These files lack a portion of the clones; in checked studies, under half of the deficit traces to unresolved V genes, and the cause of the others is not known. D and trimming were read from the DNA, whereas the V and J calls and clone size are those reported in that table. The sample table lists 35,000 to 55,000 clones, 55% to 80% of them with a count of one. The ten largest clones capture roughly 13% of the sample.

The material sequenced was PBMCs, taken after 12 months of ibrutinib treatment. The receptor chain draws on TRBV27 and TRBJ2-1, with 7 bases in between that match TRBD2. The sequence was collected from a human donor with chronic lymphocytic leukemia. The CDR3 here reads CASSLRSGAHNEQFF. The DNA is as follows: TGTGCCAGCAGTTTAAGAAGCGGGGCCCACAATGAGCAGTTCTTC.